This T cell receptor beta chain was observed in a study of blood T cell repertoires in COVID-19. Study context: There were acute and convalescent COVID-19 samples, and they came from the United States, Italy and Spain. The analysed material was cDNA or gDNA that came from T cells, B-cell-depleted T cells, or PBMCs.

Source study methods: Reference gene primer amplification yielded estimated nucleated cell counts. Clones were sequenced by immunoSEQ multiplex PCR, and TCRdb holds only the in-frame ones, with some missing. Clonal size and the V and J genes are those of that table, whereas D and trimming came from the DNA. Of tens of thousands of clones listed, approximately 80% are singletons. CDR3 size: 14 residues. Germline-derived CDR1 and CDR2 are SGDLS and YYNGEE. Trimming left V 2 bases short and J 3 bases short, with 8 bases between. The chain links TRBV9 to TRBJ2-2; tentatively, D is TRBD1 (6 bases). This TCR was sampled from a woman older than 75 with active or convalescent COVID-19. The sample consisted of peripheral blood. DNA for the CDR3: TGTGCCAGCAGCGTTCCAGGGGACACCGGGGAGCTGTTTTTT. It encodes CASSVPGDTGELFF. Combining the CDR3 with reference TRBV9 and TRBJ2-2 gives the whole variable domain DSGVTQTPKHLITATGQRVTLRCSPRSGDLSVYWYQQSLDQGLQFLIQYYNGEERAKGNILERFSAQQFPDLHSELNLSSLELGDSALYFCASSVPGDTGELFFGEGSRLTVL.